This TCR beta chain was found in a study of OX40 agonist ivuxolimab in advanced cancers. Turning to the study itself: Melanoma, hepatocellular carcinoma, head and neck or renal cell cancer occurred in dose-escalation patients. Partial responses occurred in three patients (one hepatocellular carcinoma, two cutaneous melanoma).

Patients were excluded for autoimmune disease history or systemic immunosuppression. There are 15 residues in the CDR3. Sequenced by immunoSEQ multiplex PCR; TCRdb stores in-frame clones only, minus some. Of 65,000 to 80,000 clones listed, 90% to 95% are singletons. The rearrangement links TRBV7-5 to TRBJ2-2; the listed D gene, TRBD2, was not tested against the DNA. TRBV7-5 is marked as a pseudogene. Here the sequenced sample was CD4+ or CD8+ T cells sorted from blood, taken in a trial of the OX40 agonist ivuxolimab. This clonotype originated in an adult with an advanced solid tumor such as melanoma, head and neck, liver or kidney cancer. The CDR3, as DNA: TGTGTCAGAATGGTTCTAGCGGGAAACACCGGGGAGCTGTTTTTT. Residues: CVRMVLAGNTGELFF.